This TCR beta chain is from a study of cytomegalovirus exposure and HLA in healthy donors. About the research overall: Within the Caucasian-associated ancestry cluster were approximately 77% of the roughly 430 genotyped donors.

Use of 60 Vbeta and 13 Jbeta primers characterized the PCR. Method: immunoSEQ multiplex PCR; TCRdb's copy keeps in-frame clones and lacks some. The table shows over 200,000 clones, with 85% to 90% occurring only once. Unmatched junction bases numbered 8, after V lost 3 bases and J lost 5 bases. The CDR3 contains 17 residues. Germline V lookup: CDR1 WNHNN, CDR2 SYGVQD (reference sequence). The sample taken for sequencing was PBMCs. This chain uses TRBV10-1 with TRBJ2-2, with TRBD2 matching over 11 bases. This TCR came from a human donor in good health. The CDR3 spells CASSDAATSGRTGELFF. The CDR3 nucleotides are TGCGCCAGCAGTGATGCTGCCACTAGCGGGAGAACCGGGGAGCTGTTTTTT.